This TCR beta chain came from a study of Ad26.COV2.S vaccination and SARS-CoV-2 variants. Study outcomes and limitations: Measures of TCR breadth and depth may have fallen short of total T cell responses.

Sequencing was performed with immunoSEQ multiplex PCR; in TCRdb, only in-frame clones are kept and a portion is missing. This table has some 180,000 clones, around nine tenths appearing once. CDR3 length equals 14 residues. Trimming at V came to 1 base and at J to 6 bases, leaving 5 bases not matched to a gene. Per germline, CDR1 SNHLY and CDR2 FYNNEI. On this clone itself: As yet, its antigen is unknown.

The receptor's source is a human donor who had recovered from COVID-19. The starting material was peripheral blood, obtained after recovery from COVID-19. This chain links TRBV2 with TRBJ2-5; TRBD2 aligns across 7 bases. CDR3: CASSEEASGQTQYF. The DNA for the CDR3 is TGTGCCAGCAGTGAAGAGGCTAGCGGCCAGACCCAGTACTTC.